The 2 T cell receptor beta chains listed next were all sequenced from one sample in a study of graft-versus-host responses after intestinal transplantation. The data were produced by immunoSEQ multiplex PCR, yet TCRdb's version contains in-frame clones alone and is incomplete. The data show more than 9,000 clones, with 90% to 95% seen just once and around 15% held by the top ten. The source was bone marrow, collected around 500 days after intestinal transplantation. All receptors come from a human patient who received an intestinal transplant, so some T cells may come from the graft donor.

This clone is a singleton in its sample. J is TRBJ2-1 and V is TRBV6-6; 7 nucleotides match TRBD2. CDR1 and CDR2 from the germline V gene are MNHNY and SVGAGI (reference sequence). The CDR3 contains 14 residues. V gave up 6 bases and J gave up 1 base; unmatched junction bases: 3. CDR3 loop: CASSLLASYNEQFF. The CDR3 coding sequence is TGTGCCAGCAGCCTACTAGCGTCCTACAATGAGCAGTTCTTC.

The chain links TRBV28 to TRBJ1-3; D not resolved. V lost 5 bases to trimming and J lost 0 bases, with 8 bases between them. The CDR3 is made up of 14 amino acids. Germline CDR1 and CDR2: MDHEN and SYDVKM. The CDR3 loop reads CASSTTSSGNTIYF. For the CDR3, the DNA is TGTGCCAGCAGTACTACGAGCTCTGGAAACACCATATATTTT.